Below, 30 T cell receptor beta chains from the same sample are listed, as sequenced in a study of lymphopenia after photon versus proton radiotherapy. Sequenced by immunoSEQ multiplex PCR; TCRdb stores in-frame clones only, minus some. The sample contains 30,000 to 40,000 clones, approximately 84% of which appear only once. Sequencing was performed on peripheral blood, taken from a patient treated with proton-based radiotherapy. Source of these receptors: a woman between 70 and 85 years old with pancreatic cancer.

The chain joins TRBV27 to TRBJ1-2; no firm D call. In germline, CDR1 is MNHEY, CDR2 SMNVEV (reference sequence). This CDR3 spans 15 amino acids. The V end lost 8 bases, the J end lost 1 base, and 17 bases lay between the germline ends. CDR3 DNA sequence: TGTGCCAGCGCTAGCTCCGGTATCGGTAACTATGGCTACACCTTC. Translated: CASASSGIGNYGYTF.

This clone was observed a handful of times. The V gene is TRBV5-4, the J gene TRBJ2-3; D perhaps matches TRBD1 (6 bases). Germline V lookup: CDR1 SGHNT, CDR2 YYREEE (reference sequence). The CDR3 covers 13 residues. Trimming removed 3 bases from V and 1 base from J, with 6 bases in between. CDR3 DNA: TGTGCCAGCAGCTCAGGGGGCACAGATACGCAGTATTTT. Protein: CASSSGGTDTQYF.

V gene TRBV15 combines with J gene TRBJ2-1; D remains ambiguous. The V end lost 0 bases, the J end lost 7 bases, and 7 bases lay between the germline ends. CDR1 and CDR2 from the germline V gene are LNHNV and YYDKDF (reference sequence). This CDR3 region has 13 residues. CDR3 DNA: TGTGCCACCAGCAGAGAGATGGGGAATGAGCAGTTCTTC. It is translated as CATSREMGNEQFF.

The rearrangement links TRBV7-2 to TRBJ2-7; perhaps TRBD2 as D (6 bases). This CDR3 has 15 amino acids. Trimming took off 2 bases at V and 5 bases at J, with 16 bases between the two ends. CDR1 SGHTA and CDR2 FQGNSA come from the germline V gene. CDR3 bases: TGTGCCAGCAGCTTACTCGGCGGGGCCGGGCACGAGCAGTACTTC. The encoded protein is CASSLLGGAGHEQYF. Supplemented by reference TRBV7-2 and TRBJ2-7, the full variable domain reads GAGVSQSPSNKVTEKGKDVELRCDPISGHTALYWYRQSLGQGLEFLIYFQGNSAPDKSGLPSDRFSAERTGGSVSTLTIQRTQQEDSAVYLCASSLLGGAGHEQYFGPGTRLTVT.

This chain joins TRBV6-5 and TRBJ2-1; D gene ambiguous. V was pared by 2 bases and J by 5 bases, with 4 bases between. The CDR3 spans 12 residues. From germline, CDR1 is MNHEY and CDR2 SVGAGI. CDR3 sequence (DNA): TGTGCCAGCAGTTACCCTGACAATGAGCAGTTCTTC. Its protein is CASSYPDNEQFF.

The chain's CDR3 is CSDSQGVNTEAFF. As DNA, the CDR3 is TGCAGCGACTCACAGGGGGTGAACACTGAAGCTTTCTTT. This chain joins TRBV29-1 and TRBJ1-1; 8 bases map to TRBD1. Germline CDR1 is SQVTM and CDR2 is ANQGSEA. The CDR3 spans 13 residues. J lost 0 bases, V lost 7 bases, and 4 bases had no gene match.

CDR3 region: CAISPSTGKHEQFF. The DNA of the CDR3 is TGTGCCATCAGTCCATCGACAGGGAAGCATGAGCAGTTCTTC. V and J are TRBV10-3 and TRBJ2-1; 7 bases are a match to TRBD1. V shed 5 bases and J 8 bases; nucleotides not matched to a gene: 9. Per germline, CDR1 ENHRY and CDR2 SYGVKD. The CDR3 is 14 amino acids.

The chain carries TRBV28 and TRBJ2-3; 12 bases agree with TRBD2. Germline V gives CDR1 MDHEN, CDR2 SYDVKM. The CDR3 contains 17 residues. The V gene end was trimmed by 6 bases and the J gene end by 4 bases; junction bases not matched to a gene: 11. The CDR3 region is CASRAQRTSGKSDTQYF. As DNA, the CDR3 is TGTGCCAGCAGGGCCCAACGGACTAGCGGGAAGTCAGATACGCAGTATTTT. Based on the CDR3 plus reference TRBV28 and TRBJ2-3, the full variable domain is DVKVTQSSRYLVKRTGEKVFLECVQDMDHENMFWYRQDPGLGLRLIYFSYDVKMKEKGDIPEGYSVSREKKERFSLILESASTNQTSMYLCASRAQRTSGKSDTQYFGPGTRLTVL.

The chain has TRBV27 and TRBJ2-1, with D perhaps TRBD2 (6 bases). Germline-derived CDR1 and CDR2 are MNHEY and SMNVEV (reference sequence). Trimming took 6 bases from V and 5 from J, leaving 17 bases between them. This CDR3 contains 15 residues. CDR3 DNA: TGTGCCAGCAGACGGGCAGGAGGGGTTAACAATGAGCAGTTCTTC. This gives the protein CASRRAGGVNNEQFF.

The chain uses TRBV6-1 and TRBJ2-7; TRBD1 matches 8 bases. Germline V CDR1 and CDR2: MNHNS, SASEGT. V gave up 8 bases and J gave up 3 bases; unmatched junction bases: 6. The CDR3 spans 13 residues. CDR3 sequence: CASLGQVFYEQYF. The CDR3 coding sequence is TGTGCCAGCTTGGGACAGGTTTTCTACGAGCAGTACTTC.

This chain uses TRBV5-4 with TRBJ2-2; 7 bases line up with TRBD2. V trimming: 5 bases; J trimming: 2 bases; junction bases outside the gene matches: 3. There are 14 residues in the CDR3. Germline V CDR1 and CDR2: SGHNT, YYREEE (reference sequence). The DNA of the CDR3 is TGTGCCAGCAGTTCTAGCGGAAACACCGGGGAGCTGTTTTTT. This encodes CASSSSGNTGELFF.

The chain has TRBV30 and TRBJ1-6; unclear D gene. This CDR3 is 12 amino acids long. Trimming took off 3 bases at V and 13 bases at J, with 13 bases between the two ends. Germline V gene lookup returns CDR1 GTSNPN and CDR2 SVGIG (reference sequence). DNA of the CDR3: TGTGCCTGGAGCAGACTCGGAGTCCCCCTCCACTTT. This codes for CAWSRLGVPLHF.

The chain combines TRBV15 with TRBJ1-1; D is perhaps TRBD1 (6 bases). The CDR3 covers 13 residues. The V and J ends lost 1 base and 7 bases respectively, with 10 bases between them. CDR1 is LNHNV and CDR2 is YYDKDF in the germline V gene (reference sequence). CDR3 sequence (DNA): TGTGCCACCAGCAGAGGACAGGTGGGTGAAGCTTTCTTT. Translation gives CATSRGQVGEAFF.

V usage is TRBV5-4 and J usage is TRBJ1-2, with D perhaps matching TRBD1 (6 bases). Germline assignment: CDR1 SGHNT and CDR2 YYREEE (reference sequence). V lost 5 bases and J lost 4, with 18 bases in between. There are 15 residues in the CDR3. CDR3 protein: CASRAWGGPVYGYTF. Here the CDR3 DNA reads TGTGCCAGCAGGGCCTGGGGGGGCCCCGTCTATGGCTACACCTTC.

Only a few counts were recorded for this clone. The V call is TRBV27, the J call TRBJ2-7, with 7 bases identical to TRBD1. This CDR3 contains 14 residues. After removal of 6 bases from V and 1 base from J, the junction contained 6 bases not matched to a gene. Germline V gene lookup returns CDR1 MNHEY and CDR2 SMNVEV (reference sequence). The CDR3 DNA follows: TGTGCCAGCAGCAACAGGGGCCCTTCCTACGAGCAGTACTTC. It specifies CASSNRGPSYEQYF.

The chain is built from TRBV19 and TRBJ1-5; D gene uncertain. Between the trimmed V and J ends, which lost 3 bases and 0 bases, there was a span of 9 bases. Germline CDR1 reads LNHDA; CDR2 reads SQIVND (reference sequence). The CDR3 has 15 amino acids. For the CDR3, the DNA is TGTGCCAGTAGTATTGGTCCATATAGCAATCAGCCCCAGCATTTT. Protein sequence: CASSIGPYSNQPQHF.

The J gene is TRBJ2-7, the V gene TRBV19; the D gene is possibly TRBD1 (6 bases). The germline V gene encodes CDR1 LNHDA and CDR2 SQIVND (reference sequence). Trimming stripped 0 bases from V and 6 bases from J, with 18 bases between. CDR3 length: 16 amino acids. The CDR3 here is CASSIDLGTRTGEQYF. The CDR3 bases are TGTGCCAGTAGTATAGATCTAGGGACACGGACGGGCGAGCAGTACTTC.

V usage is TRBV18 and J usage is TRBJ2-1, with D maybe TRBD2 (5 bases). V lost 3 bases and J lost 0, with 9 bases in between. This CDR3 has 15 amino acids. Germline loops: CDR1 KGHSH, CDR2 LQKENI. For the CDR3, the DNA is TGTGCCAGCTCACCTGGAACTAGCTCCTACAATGAGCAGTTCTTC. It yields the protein CASSPGTSSYNEQFF. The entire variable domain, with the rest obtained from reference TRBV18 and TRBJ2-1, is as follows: NAGVMQNPRHLVRRRGQEARLRCSPMKGHSHVYWYRQLPEEGLKFMVYLQKENIIDESGMPKERFSAEFPKEGPSILRIQQVVRGDSAAYFCASSPGTSSYNEQFFGPGTRLTVL.

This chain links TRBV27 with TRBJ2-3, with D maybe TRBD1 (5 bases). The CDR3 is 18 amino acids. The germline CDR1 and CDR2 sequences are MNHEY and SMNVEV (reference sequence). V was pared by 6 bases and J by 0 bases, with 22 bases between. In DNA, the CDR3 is TGTGCCAGCAGCAAATTGGTGTCATTGGCAGGGAGCACAGATACGCAGTATTTT. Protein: CASSKLVSLAGSTDTQYF.

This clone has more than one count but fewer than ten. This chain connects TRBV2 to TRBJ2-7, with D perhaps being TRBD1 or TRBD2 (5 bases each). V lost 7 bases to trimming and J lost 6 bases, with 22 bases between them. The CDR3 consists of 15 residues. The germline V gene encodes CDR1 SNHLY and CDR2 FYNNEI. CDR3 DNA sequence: TGTGCCAGCACGGGTGGTGGAGCGAGGGGCGTCGAGCAGTACTTC. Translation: CASTGGGARGVEQYF.

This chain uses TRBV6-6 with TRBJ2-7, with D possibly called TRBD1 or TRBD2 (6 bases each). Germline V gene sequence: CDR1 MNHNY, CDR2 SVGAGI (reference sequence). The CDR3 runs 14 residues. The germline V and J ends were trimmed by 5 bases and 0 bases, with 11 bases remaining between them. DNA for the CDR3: TGTGCCAGCAGTAGAGGGGGGAGCTCCTACGAGCAGTACTTC. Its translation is CASSRGGSSYEQYF.

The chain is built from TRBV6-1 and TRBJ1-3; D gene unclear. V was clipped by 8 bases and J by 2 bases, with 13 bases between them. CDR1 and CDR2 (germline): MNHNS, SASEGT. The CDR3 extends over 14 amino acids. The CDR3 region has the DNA TGTGCCAGCCACGGTCCGGCGCCTGGAAACACCATATATTTT. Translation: CASHGPAPGNTIYF.

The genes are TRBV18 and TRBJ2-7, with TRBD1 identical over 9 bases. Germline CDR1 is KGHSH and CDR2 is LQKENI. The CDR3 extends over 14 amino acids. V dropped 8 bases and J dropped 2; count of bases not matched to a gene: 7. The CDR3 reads CASTAGTGPYEQYF. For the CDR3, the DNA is TGTGCCAGCACTGCCGGGACAGGGCCCTACGAGCAGTACTTC.

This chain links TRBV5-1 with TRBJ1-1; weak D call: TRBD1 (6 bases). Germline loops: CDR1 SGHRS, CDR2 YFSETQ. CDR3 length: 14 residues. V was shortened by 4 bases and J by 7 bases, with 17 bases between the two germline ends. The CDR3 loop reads CASSKGQNSNEAFF. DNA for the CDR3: TGCGCCAGCAGCAAAGGACAGAATTCTAATGAAGCTTTCTTT.

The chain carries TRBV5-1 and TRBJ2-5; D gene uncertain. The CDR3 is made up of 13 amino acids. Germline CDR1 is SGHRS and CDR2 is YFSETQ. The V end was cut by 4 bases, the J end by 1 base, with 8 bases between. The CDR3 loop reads CASSPGSQETQYF. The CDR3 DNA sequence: TGCGCCAGCAGCCCCGGTTCCCAAGAGACCCAGTACTTC.

The CDR3 spells CASSVEGQPRGYGYTF. The CDR3 DNA is TGTGCCAGCAGCGTAGAGGGGCAGCCCAGGGGCTATGGCTACACCTTC. The rearrangement joins TRBV9 to TRBJ1-2; D may be TRBD1 (6 bases). V was trimmed by 0 bases and J by 4 bases, leaving 16 bases between them. This CDR3 is built from 16 residues. Germline CDR1 SGDLS, CDR2 YYNGEE.

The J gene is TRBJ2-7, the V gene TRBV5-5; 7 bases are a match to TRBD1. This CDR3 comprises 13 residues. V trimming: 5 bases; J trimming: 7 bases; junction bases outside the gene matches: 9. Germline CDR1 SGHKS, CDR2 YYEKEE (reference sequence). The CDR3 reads CASRRGGMWEQYF. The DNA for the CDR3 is TGTGCCAGCAGACGAGGGGGCATGTGGGAGCAGTACTTC.

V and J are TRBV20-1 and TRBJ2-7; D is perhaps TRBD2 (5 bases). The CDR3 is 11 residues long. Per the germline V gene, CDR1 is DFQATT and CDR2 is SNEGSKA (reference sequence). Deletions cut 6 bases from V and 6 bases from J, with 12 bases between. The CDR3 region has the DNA TGCAGTGCCGGACCCGGGGTCGAGCAGTACTTC. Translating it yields CSAGPGVEQYF.

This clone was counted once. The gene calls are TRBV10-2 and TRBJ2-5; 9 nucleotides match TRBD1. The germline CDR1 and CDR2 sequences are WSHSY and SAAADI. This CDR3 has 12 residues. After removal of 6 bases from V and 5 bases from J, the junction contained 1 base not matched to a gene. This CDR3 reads CASSGQGETQYF. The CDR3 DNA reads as TGCGCCAGCAGCGGACAGGGGGAGACCCAGTACTTC.

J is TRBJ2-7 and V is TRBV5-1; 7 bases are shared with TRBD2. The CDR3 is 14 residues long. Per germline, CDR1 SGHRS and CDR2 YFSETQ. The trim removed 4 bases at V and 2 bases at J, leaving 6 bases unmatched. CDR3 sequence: CASSGASGPYEQYF. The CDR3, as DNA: TGCGCCAGCAGCGGGGCTAGCGGTCCCTACGAGCAGTACTTC.